Reported below is one T cell receptor (beta chain). The germline V gene encodes CDR1 ENHRY and CDR2 SYGVKD. This CDR3 has 15 residues. Trimming left V 10 bases short and J 2 bases short, with 18 bases between. The data were taken from a study of control samples from healthy donors and cancer patients. Sequencing was performed with immunoSEQ multiplex PCR; in TCRdb, only in-frame clones are kept and a portion is missing. The sample has 250,000 to 300,000 clones, roughly 80% seen once. Material for sequencing was PBMCs. The receptor was derived from a woman aged 55-75 years with lung cancer. V is TRBV10-3 and J is TRBJ2-1, with a weak D call TRBD2 (6 bases). As DNA, the CDR3 is TGTGCCACCTCTGGGGACTTAGGAGCCTACAATGAGCAGTTCTTC. Translated: CATSGDLGAYNEQFF.